The sequence of this TCR beta chain was determined in a study of OX40 agonist ivuxolimab in advanced cancers. Sampling of blood occurred at baseline, cycle 4 day 1, and cycle 7 day 1. Germline assignment: CDR1 ENHRY and CDR2 SYGVKD. The CDR3 runs 13 residues. Trimming shortened V by 5 bases and J by 0 bases, and 7 bases separated the two germline ends. TCRdb's table, derived via immunoSEQ multiplex PCR, lists solely in-frame clones and lacks some. The table records over 80,000 clones, about 94% of them present only once. The TCR comes from an adult with an advanced solid tumor such as melanoma, head and neck, liver or kidney cancer. The chain combines TRBV10-3 with TRBJ1-1, with no clear D. The sequences come from CD4+ or CD8+ T cells sorted from blood, collected in a trial of the OX40 agonist ivuxolimab. The CDR3 loop reads CAISRGMNTEAFF. The DNA for the CDR3 is TGTGCCATCAGTCGGGGAATGAACACTGAAGCTTTCTTT.